The 16 T cell receptor beta chains listed next were all sequenced from one sample in a study of T cell responses to AZD1222 COVID-19 vaccine. TCRdb's table, derived via immunoSEQ multiplex PCR, lists solely in-frame clones and lacks some. The table has 150,000 to 200,000 clones, 88% seen once. Sequenced here: peripheral blood, sampled 28 days after the second AZD1222 dose. The receptor source for this set is an adult who received the AZD1222 COVID-19 vaccine.

The J gene is TRBJ1-1, the V gene TRBV27; 7 bases are shared with TRBD1. With V trimmed by 8 bases and J by 7 bases, 1 base remained unmatched. The germline gives CDR1 MNHEY, CDR2 SMNVEV (reference sequence). The CDR3 runs to 10 residues. For the CDR3, the DNA is TGTGCCAGCGGACAGGTTGAAGCTTTCTTT. Translated: CASGQVEAFF.

The chain uses TRBV5-6 and TRBJ1-1, with a possible D match to TRBD1 (5 bases). Trimming cost V 0 bases and J 0 bases, with 12 bases left between them. This CDR3 has 16 amino acids. Germline CDR1 is SGHDT and CDR2 is YYEEEE. The CDR3 DNA follows: TGTGCCAGCAGCTTGGGCCGGGGCGGCATGAACACTGAAGCTTTCTTT. Translated: CASSLGRGGMNTEAFF.

This clone was detected only once. The V call is TRBV9, the J call TRBJ1-1, with D unclear. CDR3 length: 13 residues. V was pared by 0 bases and J by 7 bases, with 10 bases between. The germline gives CDR1 SGDLS, CDR2 YYNGEE. Here the CDR3 DNA reads TGTGCCAGCAGCGTAGGGTCAGCCAGTGAAGCTTTCTTT. Translated, it gives CASSVGSASEAFF.

This chain uses TRBV6-5 with TRBJ1-5; a weak D match, TRBD1 (5 bases). From germline, CDR1 is MNHEY and CDR2 SVGAGI. This CDR3 region has 15 residues. Deletions cut 7 bases from V and 4 bases from J, with 17 bases between. CDR3 protein: CASTNGITGNQPQHF. The CDR3 region has the DNA TGTGCCAGCACCAATGGTATCACAGGTAATCAGCCCCAGCATTTT.

The V call is TRBV3-1 (or the pseudogene TRBV3-2), the J call TRBJ2-2; either TRBD1 or TRBD2 may supply D (5 bases each). Looked up from germline, CDR1 is LGHDT and CDR2 is YNNKEL (reference sequence). V gave up 5 bases and J gave up 3 bases, with 16 bases separating them. The CDR3 covers 16 residues. The CDR3, as DNA: TGTGCCAGCAGCTATTTACCGGGACGAGACACCGGGGAGCTGTTTTTT. As protein: CASSYLPGRDTGELFF.

Concerning this clone itself: Other DNA variants within this sample encode the same CDR3. The chain employs TRBV5-4 and TRBJ1-1, with 8 bases matching TRBD1. Germline lookup yields CDR1 SGHNT and CDR2 YYREEE (reference sequence). The CDR3 covers 14 residues. The V segment lost 3 bases and the J segment 1 base; nucleotides outside the gene matches: 2. CDR3 protein: CASSSGTGNTEAFF. The CDR3 DNA sequence: TGTGCCAGCAGCTCGGGGACAGGGAACACTGAAGCTTTCTTT.

The chain recombines TRBV5-1 with TRBJ1-4; D is unresolved. The germline V gene has CDR1 SGHRS and CDR2 YFSETQ. Trimming left V 3 bases short and J 4 bases short, with 10 bases between. The CDR3 totals 14 residues. CDR3 in amino acids: CASSSGRNNEKLFF. In DNA form, the CDR3 reads TGCGCCAGCAGCTCCGGCAGGAATAATGAAAAACTGTTTTTT.

This clone was recorded once. The J gene is TRBJ1-5, the V gene TRBV18; D perhaps matches TRBD1 (5 bases). Trimming removed 4 bases from V and 7 bases from J, with 14 bases in between. Germline CDR1 reads KGHSH; CDR2 reads LQKENI. The CDR3 spans 14 residues. This CDR3 is CASSLQGTGQPQHF. As DNA, the CDR3 is TGTGCCAGCTCACTGCAGGGTACCGGGCAGCCCCAGCATTTT.

The chain recombines TRBV11-1 with TRBJ1-6, with D possibly being TRBD1 (6 bases). V was trimmed by 6 bases and J by 7 bases, leaving 19 bases between them. CDR1 is SGHAT, CDR2 FQDESV, per germline (reference sequence). This CDR3 comprises 16 residues. CDR3 DNA: TGTGCCAGCAGATCTACGGGGGGGCGAGGGAATTCACCCCTCCACTTT. Translated: CASRSTGGRGNSPLHF.

This chain links TRBV5-1 with TRBJ2-3; 9 bases align to TRBD2. After removal of 2 bases from V and 5 bases from J, the junction contained 6 bases not matched to a gene. The CDR3 totals 15 residues. Per the germline V gene, CDR1 is SGHRS and CDR2 is YFSETQ. CDR3 DNA sequence: TGCGCCAGCAGCTTCTCTAGCGGGGCTCGAGATACGCAGTATTTT. Encoded protein: CASSFSSGARDTQYF.

The chain has TRBV4-2 and TRBJ1-1, with unresolved D. Germline loops: CDR1 LGHNA, CDR2 YNFKEQ. CDR3 length: 15 amino acids. V lost 4 bases to trimming and J lost 1 base, with 13 bases between them. The CDR3, as DNA: TGTGCCAGCAGCCCCCATGGGTGGGGGAACACTGAAGCTTTCTTT. Translated, it gives CASSPHGWGNTEAFF.

The chain uses TRBV5-4 and TRBJ2-2, with 9 bases fitting TRBD2. The germline V gene encodes CDR1 SGHNT and CDR2 YYREEE (reference sequence). V shed 4 bases, J shed 9 bases, and the junction held 13 bases outside the gene matches. This CDR3 has 16 amino acids. The CDR3 reads CASSPDGRGGRRELFF. CDR3 bases: TGTGCCAGCAGCCCCGACGGGCGGGGGGGCCGCCGGGAGCTGTTTTTT.

The chain links TRBV5-1 to TRBJ2-7; the D call may be TRBD1 or TRBD2 (5 bases each). The CDR3 loop spans 13 amino acids. The germline V gene has CDR1 SGHRS and CDR2 YFSETQ. V was shortened by 2 bases and J by 7 bases, with 13 bases between the two germline ends. In DNA, the CDR3 is TGCGCCAGCAGCTTACGGGACGCCCATGAGCAGTACTTC. This translates into CASSLRDAHEQYF.

This clone has a count of ten or more. The gene calls are TRBV5-8 and TRBJ1-1; D may be TRBD1 (5 bases). This CDR3 is 15 amino acids long. The V gene's germline CDR1 is SGHTS and CDR2 YDEGEE. Between the trimmed V and J ends, which lost 2 bases and 1 base, there was a span of 12 bases. The CDR3 DNA follows: TGTGCCAGCAGCTTCCTTTGGACAACGAACACTGAAGCTTTCTTT. Amino acids: CASSFLWTTNTEAFF.

The CDR3 coding sequence is TGTGCCAGCAGCTTGTCCGCAGGAGAGCAGTACTTC. This sequence encodes CASSLSAGEQYF. The chain recombines TRBV5-6 with TRBJ2-7; the D is unclear. This CDR3 contains 12 residues. Trimming stripped 1 base from V and 7 bases from J, with 9 bases between. Germline V CDR1 and CDR2: SGHDT, YYEEEE.

The V gene is TRBV9, the J gene TRBJ2-4; TRBD2 is a possible D gene (7 bases). V was pared by 0 bases and J by 7 bases, with 23 bases between. The CDR3 has 18 residues. Germline V lookup: CDR1 SGDLS, CDR2 YYNGEE. As DNA, the CDR3 is TGTGCCAGCAGCGTAGTAGGGTCGGGGGGCGCGGAGGGGAACATTCAGTACTTC. This codes for CASSVVGSGGAEGNIQYF.